This TCR beta chain was captured in a study of blood T cell repertoires in COVID-19. Overall study context: The United States, Italy and Spain were the sources of the acute and convalescent COVID-19 samples. T cells, B-cell-depleted T cells, or PBMCs provided the cDNA or gDNA that served as material.

Original processing methods: Reference gene primers were amplified, and this amplification served to estimate nucleated cell counts. Profiling relied on immunoSEQ multiplex PCR, and the TCRdb table lists in-frame clones only, not all of them. That table is the source of V, J and clone size, and D and trimming were worked out from the DNA. The sample lists 150,000 to 200,000 clones; about 89% were seen once. Source material: peripheral blood. This sequence originates from an older man with acute or convalescent COVID-19.

The CDR3 protein is CASSKFSTEAFF. The CDR3 DNA reads as TGTGCCAGCAGCAAGTTCAGCACTGAAGCTTTCTTT. The chain has TRBV14 and TRBJ1-1; no firm D call. V lost 5 bases and J 4 bases, leaving 8 bases between the germline ends. The germline CDR1 and CDR2 sequences are SGHDN and FVKESK. The CDR3 extends over 12 amino acids.